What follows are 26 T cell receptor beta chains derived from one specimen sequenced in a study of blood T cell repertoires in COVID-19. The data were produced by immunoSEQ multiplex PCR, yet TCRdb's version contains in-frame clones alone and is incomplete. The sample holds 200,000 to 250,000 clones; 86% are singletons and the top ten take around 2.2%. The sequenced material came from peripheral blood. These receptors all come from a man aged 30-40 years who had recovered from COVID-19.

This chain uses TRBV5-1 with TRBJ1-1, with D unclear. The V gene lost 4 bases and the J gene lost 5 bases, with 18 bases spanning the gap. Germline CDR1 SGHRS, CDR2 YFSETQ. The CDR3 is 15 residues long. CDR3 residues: CASSPNAPRSTEAFF. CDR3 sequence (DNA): TGCGCCAGCAGCCCGAATGCGCCAAGGAGTACTGAAGCTTTCTTT.

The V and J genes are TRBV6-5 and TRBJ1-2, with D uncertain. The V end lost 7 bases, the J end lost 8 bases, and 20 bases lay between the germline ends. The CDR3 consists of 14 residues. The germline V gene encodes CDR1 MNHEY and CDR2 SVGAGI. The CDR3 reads CASTPHIGFGGYTF. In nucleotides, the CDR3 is TGTGCCAGCACCCCGCACATCGGGTTTGGGGGCTACACCTTC.

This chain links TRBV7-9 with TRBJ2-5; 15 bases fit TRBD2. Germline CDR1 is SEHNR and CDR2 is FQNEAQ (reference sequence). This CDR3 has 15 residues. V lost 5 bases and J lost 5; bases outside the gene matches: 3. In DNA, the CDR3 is TGTGCCAGCAGCCTCGGGACTAGCGGGGGGGAGACCCAGTACTTC. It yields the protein CASSLGTSGGETQYF.

CDR3 sequence (DNA): TGTGCCAGCAGCTTGGCCGGGACAGGGGGCGAGACCCAGTACTTC. It encodes CASSLAGTGGETQYF. The chain uses TRBV5-6 and TRBJ2-5; TRBD1 agrees at 12 bases. Per the germline V gene, CDR1 is SGHDT and CDR2 is YYEEEE. The CDR3 is made up of 15 amino acids. Trimming removed 0 bases from V and 5 bases from J; junction bases left unmatched: 2.

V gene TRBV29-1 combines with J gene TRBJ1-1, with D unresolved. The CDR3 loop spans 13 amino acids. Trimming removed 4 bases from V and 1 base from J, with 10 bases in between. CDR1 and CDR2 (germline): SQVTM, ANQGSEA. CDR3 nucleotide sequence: TGCAGCGTTGCAATGCGGCAGAACACTGAAGCTTTCTTT. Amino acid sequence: CSVAMRQNTEAFF.

The CDR3 DNA is TGTGCCAGCAGCTCCCGACGAACTGGACAGGGGCAGCAGTACTTC. Protein product: CASSSRRTGQGQQYF. The rearrangement links TRBV5-6 to TRBJ2-7, with TRBD1 matching over 9 bases. The CDR3 extends over 15 amino acids. Germline lookup yields CDR1 SGHDT and CDR2 YYEEEE. V shed 3 bases and J 8 bases; nucleotides not matched to a gene: 12.

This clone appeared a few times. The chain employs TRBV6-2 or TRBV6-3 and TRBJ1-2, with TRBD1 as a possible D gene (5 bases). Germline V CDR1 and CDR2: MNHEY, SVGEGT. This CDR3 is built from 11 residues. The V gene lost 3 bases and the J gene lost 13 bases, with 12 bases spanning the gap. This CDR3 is CASSYWGGSTF. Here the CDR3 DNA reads TGTGCCAGCAGTTATTGGGGGGGATCCACCTTC.

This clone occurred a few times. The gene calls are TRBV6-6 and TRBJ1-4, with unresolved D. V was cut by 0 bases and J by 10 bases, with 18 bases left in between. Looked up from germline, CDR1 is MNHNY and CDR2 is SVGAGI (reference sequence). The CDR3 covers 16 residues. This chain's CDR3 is CASSYSRLKNLGKLFF. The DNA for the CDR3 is TGTGCCAGCAGTTACTCGCGACTGAAGAACCTTGGAAAACTGTTTTTT.

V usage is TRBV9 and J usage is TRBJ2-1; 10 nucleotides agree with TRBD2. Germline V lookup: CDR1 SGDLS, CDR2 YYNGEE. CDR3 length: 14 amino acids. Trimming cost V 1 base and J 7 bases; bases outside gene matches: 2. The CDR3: CASSVLAGVNEQFF. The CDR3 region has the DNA TGTGCCAGCAGCGTACTAGCGGGGGTAAATGAGCAGTTCTTC.

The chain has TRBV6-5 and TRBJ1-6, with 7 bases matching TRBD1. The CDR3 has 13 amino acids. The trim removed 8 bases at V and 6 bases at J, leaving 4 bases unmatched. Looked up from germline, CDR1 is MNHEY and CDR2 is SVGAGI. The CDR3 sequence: CASSQGFNSPLHF. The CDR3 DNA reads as TGTGCCAGCTCACAGGGGTTTAATTCACCCCTCCACTTT.

This chain's CDR3 is CASSDHGQGSDTGELFF. In nucleotides, the CDR3 is TGTGCCAGCAGCGATCACGGACAGGGGAGTGACACCGGGGAGCTGTTTTTT. The chain employs TRBV6-4 and TRBJ2-2, with TRBD1 matching 9 bases. CDR1 and CDR2 (germline): MRHNA, SNTAGT. V gave up 6 bases and J gave up 3 bases; unmatched junction bases: 11. The CDR3 extends over 17 amino acids.

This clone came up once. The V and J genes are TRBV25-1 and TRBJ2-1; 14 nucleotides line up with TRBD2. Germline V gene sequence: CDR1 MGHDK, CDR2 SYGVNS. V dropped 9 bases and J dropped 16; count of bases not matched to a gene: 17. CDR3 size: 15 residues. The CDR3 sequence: CASGATSGGAEPLFF. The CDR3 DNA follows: TGTGCCAGTGGAGCGACTAGCGGGGGGGCGGAGCCCTTATTCTTC.

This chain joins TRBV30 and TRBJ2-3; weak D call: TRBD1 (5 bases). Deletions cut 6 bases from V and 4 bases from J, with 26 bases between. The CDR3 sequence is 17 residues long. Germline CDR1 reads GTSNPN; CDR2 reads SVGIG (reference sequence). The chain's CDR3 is CACPSQGERRFSDTQYF. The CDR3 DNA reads TGTGCCTGTCCTAGTCAGGGTGAGCGTCGGTTCTCAGATACGCAGTATTTT.

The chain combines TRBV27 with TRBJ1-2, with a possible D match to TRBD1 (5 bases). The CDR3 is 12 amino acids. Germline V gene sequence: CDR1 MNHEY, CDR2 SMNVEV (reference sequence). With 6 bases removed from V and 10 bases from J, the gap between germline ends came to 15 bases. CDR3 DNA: TGTGCCAGCAGCTATGGCGGGACGATCTACACCTTC. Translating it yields CASSYGGTIYTF.

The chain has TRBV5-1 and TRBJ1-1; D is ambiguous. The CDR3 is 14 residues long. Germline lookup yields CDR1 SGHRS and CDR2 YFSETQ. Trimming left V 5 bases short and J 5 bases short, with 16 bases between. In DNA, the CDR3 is TGCGCCAGCAGACCTACAAACAGTTTAACTGAAGCTTTCTTT. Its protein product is CASRPTNSLTEAFF.

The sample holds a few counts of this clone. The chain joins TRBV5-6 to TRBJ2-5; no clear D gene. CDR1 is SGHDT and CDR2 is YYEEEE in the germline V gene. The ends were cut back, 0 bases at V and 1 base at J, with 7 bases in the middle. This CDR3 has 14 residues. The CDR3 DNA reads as TGTGCCAGCAGCTTGGGAGGAGCCCAAGAGACCCAGTACTTC. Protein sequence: CASSLGGAQETQYF.

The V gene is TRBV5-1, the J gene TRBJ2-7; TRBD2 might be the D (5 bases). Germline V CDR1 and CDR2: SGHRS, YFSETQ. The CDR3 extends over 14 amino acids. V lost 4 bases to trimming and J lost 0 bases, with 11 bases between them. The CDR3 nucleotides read TGCGCCAGCAGCCCGGACTCCATCTCCTACGAGCAGTACTTC. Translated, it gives CASSPDSISYEQYF. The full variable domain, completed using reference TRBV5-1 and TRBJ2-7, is KAGVTQTPRYLIKTRGQQVTLSCSPISGHRSVSWYQQTPGQGLQFLFEYFSETQRNKGNFPGRFSGRQFSNSRSEMNVSTLELGDSALYLCASSPDSISYEQYFGPGTRLTVT.

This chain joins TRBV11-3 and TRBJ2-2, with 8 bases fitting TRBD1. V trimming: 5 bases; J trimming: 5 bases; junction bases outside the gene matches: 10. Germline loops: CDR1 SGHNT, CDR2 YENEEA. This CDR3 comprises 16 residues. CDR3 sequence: CASSTPGTGGTGELFF. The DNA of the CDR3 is TGTGCCAGCAGCACCCCTGGCACAGGGGGGACCGGGGAGCTGTTTTTT.

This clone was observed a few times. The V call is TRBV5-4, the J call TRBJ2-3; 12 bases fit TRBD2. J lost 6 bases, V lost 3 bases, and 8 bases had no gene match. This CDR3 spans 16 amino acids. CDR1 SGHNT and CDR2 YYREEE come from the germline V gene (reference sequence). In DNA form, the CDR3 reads TGTGCCAGCAGCTCCCCTAGCGGGGGGGCTGGGGATACGCAGTATTTT. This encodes CASSSPSGGAGDTQYF.

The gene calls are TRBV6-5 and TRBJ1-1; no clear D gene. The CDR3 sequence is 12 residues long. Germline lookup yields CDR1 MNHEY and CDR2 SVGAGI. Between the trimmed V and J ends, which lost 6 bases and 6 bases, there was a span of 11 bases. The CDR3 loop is CASSFLAPEAFF. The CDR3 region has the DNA TGTGCCAGCAGCTTCCTGGCCCCTGAAGCTTTCTTT.

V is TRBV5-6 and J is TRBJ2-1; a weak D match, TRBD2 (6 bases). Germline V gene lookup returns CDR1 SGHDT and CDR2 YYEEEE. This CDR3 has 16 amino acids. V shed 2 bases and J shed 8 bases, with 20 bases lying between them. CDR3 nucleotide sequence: TGTGCCAGCAGCTTTAGGGCCAGCGGGCCCTGGGATGAGCAGTTCTTC. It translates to CASSFRASGPWDEQFF.

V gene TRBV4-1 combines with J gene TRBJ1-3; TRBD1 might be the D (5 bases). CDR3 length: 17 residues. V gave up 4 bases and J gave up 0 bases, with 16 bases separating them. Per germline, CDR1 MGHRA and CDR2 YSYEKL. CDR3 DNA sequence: TGCGCCAGCAGCCGAGGCCTGCAGGGAACCTCTGGAAACACCATATATTTT. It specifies CASSRGLQGTSGNTIYF.

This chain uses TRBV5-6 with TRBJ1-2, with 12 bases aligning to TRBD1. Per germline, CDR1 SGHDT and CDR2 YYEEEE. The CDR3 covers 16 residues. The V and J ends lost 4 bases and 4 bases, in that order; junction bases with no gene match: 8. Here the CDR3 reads CASSAGTGGGSYGYTF. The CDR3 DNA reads TGTGCCAGCAGCGCCGGGACAGGGGGCGGGAGCTATGGCTACACCTTC.

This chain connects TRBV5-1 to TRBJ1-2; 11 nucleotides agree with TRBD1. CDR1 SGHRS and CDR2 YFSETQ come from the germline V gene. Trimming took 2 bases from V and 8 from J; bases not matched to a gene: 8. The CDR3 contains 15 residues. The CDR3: CASSLGTGGLQGYTF. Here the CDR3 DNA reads TGCGCCAGCAGCTTAGGGACAGGGGGTCTTCAAGGCTACACCTTC.

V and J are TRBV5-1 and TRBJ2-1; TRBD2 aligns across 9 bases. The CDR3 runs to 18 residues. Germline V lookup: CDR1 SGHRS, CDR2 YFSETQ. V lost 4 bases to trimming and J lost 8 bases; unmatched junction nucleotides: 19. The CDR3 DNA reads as TGCGCCAGCAGCCCGCAAGGGGCGGGGGGGAAGGGTGGCGATGAGCAGTTCTTC. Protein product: CASSPQGAGGKGGDEQFF. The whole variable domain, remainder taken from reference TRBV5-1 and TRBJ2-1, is KAGVTQTPRYLIKTRGQQVTLSCSPISGHRSVSWYQQTPGQGLQFLFEYFSETQRNKGNFPGRFSGRQFSNSRSEMNVSTLELGDSALYLCASSPQGAGGKGGDEQFFGPGTRLTVL.

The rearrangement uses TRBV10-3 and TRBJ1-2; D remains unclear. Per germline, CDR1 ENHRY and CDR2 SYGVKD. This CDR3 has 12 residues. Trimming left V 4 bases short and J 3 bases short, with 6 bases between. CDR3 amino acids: CAISGDYYGYTF. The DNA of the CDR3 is TGTGCCATCAGTGGCGACTACTATGGCTACACCTTC.